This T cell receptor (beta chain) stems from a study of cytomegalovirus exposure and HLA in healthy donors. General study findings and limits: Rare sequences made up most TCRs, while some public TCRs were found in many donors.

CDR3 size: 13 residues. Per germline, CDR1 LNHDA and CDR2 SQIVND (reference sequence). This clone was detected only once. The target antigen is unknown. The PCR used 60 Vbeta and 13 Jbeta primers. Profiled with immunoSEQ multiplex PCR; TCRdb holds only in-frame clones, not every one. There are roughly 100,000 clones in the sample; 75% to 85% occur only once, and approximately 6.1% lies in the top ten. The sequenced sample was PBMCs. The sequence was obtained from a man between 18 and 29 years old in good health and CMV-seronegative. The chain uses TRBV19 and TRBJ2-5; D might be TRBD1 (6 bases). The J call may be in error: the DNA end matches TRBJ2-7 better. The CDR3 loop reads CASSRDKYYEQYF. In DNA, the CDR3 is TGTGCCAGTAGTAGGGACAAGTACTACGAGCAGTACTTC.